These 10 T cell receptor beta chains were all obtained from the same sample, sequenced in a study of T cells in Graves' hyperthyroidism and ophthalmopathy. The investigators amplified TCR beta CDR3 regions from RNA transcripts. When the TCR CDR3 underwent first-round RT-PCR, the HTBI primer set was used. TCRdb recomputed calls from the multiplex PCR reads with MiXCR, one row per CDR3 protein. The sample has about 360,000 distinct CDR3 sequences, around 13% seen once; the top ten hold 9% to 9.5%. The sample consisted of blood. Receptor source: a woman aged 18-35 years with Graves' hyperthyroidism.

This clonotype was seen at least ten times. The chain links TRBV4-3 to TRBJ2-2; 7 positions agree with TRBD2. The ends lost 0 bases at V and 1 base at J; junction bases unmatched: 5. Germline CDR1 is LGHNA and CDR2 is YSLEER. This CDR3 is built from 17 residues. CDR3 coding DNA: TGCGCCAGCAGCCAAGACCCGCTAGCGGTGAACACCGGGGAGCTGTTTTTT. The encoded protein is CASSQDPLAVNTGELFF.

As for this clonotype: A much larger clone lies one base from this, so it may be a read error. This CDR3 reads CASSSPNRPQHF. The CDR3 DNA reads TGTGCCAGCAGCTCCCCCAATCGGCCCCAGCATTTT. The chain is built from TRBV7-9 and TRBJ1-5; no reliable D call. CDR3 length: 12 residues. CDR1 and CDR2 from the germline V gene are SEHNR and FQNEAQ (reference sequence).

The rearrangement joins TRBV20-1 to TRBJ2-7, with D possibly being TRBD1 or TRBD2 (5 bases each). Trimming took 3 bases from V and 7 from J, leaving 7 bases between them. Germline-derived CDR1 and CDR2 are DFQATT and SNEGSKA (reference sequence). The CDR3 is made up of 10 amino acids. The CDR3 loop is CSARWGEQYF. CDR3 sequence (DNA): TGCAGTGCTAGGTGGGGGGAGCAGTACTTC.

This clonotype was seen only a few times. Given a much more abundant clone one base away, this may be a read error. The chain carries TRBV18 and TRBJ1-1; no definite D call. V was clipped by 8 bases and J by 8 bases, with 12 bases between them. Germline V gene lookup returns CDR1 KGHSH and CDR2 LQKENI. The CDR3 contains 11 residues. The CDR3 protein is CASSQGREAFF. CDR3 bases: TGTGCCAGCAGCCAAGGTAGGGAAGCTTTCTTT.

The rearrangement links TRBV5-5 to TRBJ2-2, with 7 bases aligning to TRBD2. The CDR3 has 15 amino acids. V was clipped by 4 bases and J by 5 bases; unmatched bases: 8. Germline CDR1 reads SGHKS; CDR2 reads YYEKEE (reference sequence). In DNA form, the CDR3 reads TGTGCCAGCAGCCCCCGGGCGGGAGATACCGGGGAGCTGTTTTTT. It is translated as CASSPRAGDTGELFF.

This clonotype was found many times. The genes are TRBV19 and TRBJ1-5; perhaps TRBD1 as D (5 bases). The CDR3 has 20 residues. With 5 bases removed from V and 0 bases from J, the gap between germline ends came to 26 bases. Germline V gene data show CDR1 as LNHDA and CDR2 as SQIVND (reference sequence). The CDR3 region has the DNA TGTGCCAGTAGTTGGCCCGTGGACACTGGGCGCCAGTTTAGCAATCAGCCCCAGCATTTT. It translates to CASSWPVDTGRQFSNQPQHF.

In this sample, this clonotype turned up many times. V usage is TRBV27 and J usage is TRBJ1-5, with a weak D call TRBD1 (5 bases). The CDR3 has 15 residues. Germline V gene sequence: CDR1 MNHEY, CDR2 SMNVEV (reference sequence). Trimming shortened V by 3 bases and J by 0 bases, and 9 bases separated the two germline ends. CDR3 region: CASSLIGVSNQPQHF. The CDR3 DNA is TGTGCCAGCAGTTTGATAGGGGTTAGCAATCAGCCCCAGCATTTT.

This clonotype showed up many times. The rearrangement joins TRBV6-2 or TRBV6-3 to TRBJ1-3; D gene unclear. CDR3 length: 14 residues. The V gene's germline CDR1 is MNHEY and CDR2 SVGEGT. V gave up 2 bases and J gave up 2 bases, with 7 bases separating them. The CDR3 spells CASSYPAAGNTIYF. The CDR3 region has the DNA TGTGCCAGCAGTTACCCAGCAGCTGGAAACACCATATATTTT.

This clonotype has just a few counts. This chain connects TRBV6-1 to TRBJ2-2; no definite D call. This CDR3 is 13 amino acids long. Trimming took off 1 base at V and 6 bases at J, with 6 bases between the two ends. Germline V gene sequence: CDR1 MNHNS, CDR2 SASEGT. CDR3 region: CASSEGAAGELFF. CDR3 nucleotides: TGTGCCAGCAGTGAAGGGGCGGCCGGGGAGCTGTTTTTT.

This clonotype appeared many times. The genes are TRBV12-3 or TRBV12-4 and TRBJ2-1; 10 bases map to TRBD2. There are 15 residues in the CDR3. The ends lost 3 bases at V and 6 bases at J; junction bases unmatched: 5. The CDR3 reads CASSFQRGGFNEQFF. The CDR3 nucleotides are TGTGCCAGCAGTTTTCAGCGGGGGGGGTTCAATGAGCAGTTCTTC.